These T cell receptor beta chains were read from a single sample in a study of T cells after yellow fever vaccination. In TCRdb, the 5' RACE reads were re-called with MiXCR into one record per CDR3 protein. The sample lists roughly 68,000 distinct CDR3 sequences; around 7% were seen once. Specimen: CD8+ T cells sorted from PBMCs, collected about 49 days after the first yellow fever vaccination. The receptors come from a man younger than 30 who received the YFV17D yellow fever vaccine. Each CDR3 is given with its conserved first and last residue. D genes are given only for firm matches. Clone sizes are given selectively: once, few, many, or a class where the clone is expanded.

V gene	D gene	J gene	clone size	CDR3 DNA	CDR3 protein
TRBV5-1	.	TRBJ2-7	many	TGCGCCAGCAGCTTCGGTTACCCCTACGAGCAGTACTTC	CASSFGYPYEQYF
TRBV7-9	.	TRBJ2-1	few	TGTGCCAGTTCCCCCGGGACAGCGGGACCGCCTGCCTACAATGAGCAGTTCTTC	CASSPGTAGPPAYNEQFF
TRBV7-6	TRBD2	TRBJ2-1	many	TGTGCCAGCAGCTTAGCGGGGAGGGGTGAGCAGTTCTTC	CASSLAGRGEQFF
TRBV7-6	.	TRBJ2-5	few	TGTGCCAGCGGCGGAGGGGAGGTCCAAGAGACCCAGTACTTC	CASGGGEVQETQYF
TRBV11-2	.	TRBJ2-5	many	TGTGCCAGCAGACTGGGCGGGGAGACCCAGTACTTC	CASRLGGETQYF
TRBV7-3	.	TRBJ2-2	many	TGTGCCAGCAGCTCGACTCCTTCGAACACCGGGGAGCTGTTTTTT	CASSSTPSNTGELFF
TRBV6-1	.	TRBJ1-2	.	TGTGCCAGCATGAAGGATCGGGGGCGCCAGCTCTATGGCTACACCTTC	CASMKDRGRQLYGYTF
TRBV7-2	TRBD2	TRBJ2-1	many	TGTGCCAGCAGCCCAGGGACTAGCGGGGGGGCCCAGTTCTTC	CASSPGTSGGAQFF
TRBV2	TRBD2	TRBJ2-3	few	TGTGCCAGCAGCCCGGTAGCGGGGGGTACTAGCACAGATACGCAGTATTTT	CASSPVAGGTSTDTQYF
TRBV5-5	.	TRBJ2-1	.	TGTGCCAGCAGCTTGGGACAGGGAGGGGGCAATGAGCTGTTCTTC	CASSLGQGGGNELFF
TRBV27	TRBD2	TRBJ2-1	many	TGTGCCAGCTCCGGGACTAGCGGAAGGAATGAGCAGTTCTTC	CASSGTSGRNEQFF
TRBV3-1	.	TRBJ1-5	many	TGTGCCAGCAGCCAGACGCAGGGTGTTCAGCCCCAGCATTTT	CASSQTQGVQPQHF
TRBV4-1	.	TRBJ2-3	many	TGCGCCAGCAGCCAAGAGACAGATACGCAGTATTTT	CASSQETDTQYF
TRBV7-9	TRBD1	TRBJ2-5	.	TGTGCCAGCAGCTTTACCGACAGGGGCCAAGAGACCCAGTACTTC	CASSFTDRGQETQYF
TRBV4-3	.	TRBJ1-4	.	TGCGCCAGCAGCCAGAGCAGGGGTTCCGCCAAACTGTTTTTT	CASSQSRGSAKLFF
TRBV29-1	.	TRBJ2-2	many	TGCAGCGTTCGGGGATCGAACACCGGGGAGCTGTTTTTT	CSVRGSNTGELFF
TRBV25-1	.	TRBJ1-1	.	TGTGCCAGCAGTGTCGGGACAGAAGCTTTCTTT	CASSVGTEAFF
TRBV7-9	.	TRBJ1-6	many	TGTGCCAGCAGCTCGGGAGCGCAAGATAATTCACCCCTCCACTTT	CASSSGAQDNSPLHF
TRBV20-1	TRBD1	TRBJ2-7	few	TGCAGTGCTAGGAAAACCTCCGGGACAGGGGGATACGAGCAGTACTTC	CSARKTSGTGGYEQYF
TRBV30	.	TRBJ2-2	.	TGTGCCTACCTAGGTGGGCTAAAAGCCGGGGAGCTGTTTTTT	CAYLGGLKAGELFF
TRBV3-1	TRBD1	TRBJ2-2	.	TGTGCCAGCAGACCAATGACAGGGGGTAAAAAGGCCGGGGAGCTGTTTTTT	CASRPMTGGKKAGELFF
TRBV7-8	.	TRBJ2-2	many	TGTGCCAGCAGCCCGGGGTGGGCGATCACCGGGGAGCTGTTTTTT	CASSPGWAITGELFF
TRBV3-1	.	TRBJ2-7	many	TGTGCCAGCAGCAGCACCCGGGACCCAGACTACGAGCAGTACTTC	CASSSTRDPDYEQYF
TRBV9	.	TRBJ2-1	.	TGTGCCAGCAGCCCCGATAGCATATCCTACAATGAGCAGTTCTTC	CASSPDSISYNEQFF
TRBV18	.	TRBJ2-7	.	TGTGCCAGCTCTCATCCCTCCGACAGGCGGAACCCCTACGAGCAGTACTTC	CASSHPSDRRNPYEQYF
TRBV14	TRBD2	TRBJ2-3	many	TGTGCCAGCAGCCGCGGGCGGGGGGCGAACTCACCCGAGGCTAGCACAGATACGCAGTATTTT	CASSRGRGANSPEASTDTQYF
TRBV29-1	TRBD1	TRBJ2-3	.	TGCAGCGCCGGGGCGGGACAGGGACTCTTACAGCAGTATTTT	CSAGAGQGLLQQYF
TRBV21-1	.	TRBJ1-6	few	TGTGCCAGCAGCAAAGGGGGTGGGACACCGTATAATTCACCCCTCCACTTT	CASSKGGGTPYNSPLHF
TRBV18	TRBD1	TRBJ2-1	few	TGTGCCAGCTCGATGACAGGGGCCTACAATGAGCAGTTCTTC	CASSMTGAYNEQFF
TRBV15	.	TRBJ2-1	.	TGTGCCACCAGCGGCCGTCGGGGCGGGGGCCTGATTGATGAGCAGTTCTTC	CATSGRRGGGLIDEQFF
TRBV19	.	TRBJ2-2	.	TGTGCCAGTAGGACCGGGACGGGTGACACCGGGGAGCTGTTTTTT	CASRTGTGDTGELFF
TRBV3-1	.	TRBJ1-3	many	TGTGCCAGCAGCCAAGAGACATCAAGCTCTGGAAACACCATATATTTT	CASSQETSSSGNTIYF